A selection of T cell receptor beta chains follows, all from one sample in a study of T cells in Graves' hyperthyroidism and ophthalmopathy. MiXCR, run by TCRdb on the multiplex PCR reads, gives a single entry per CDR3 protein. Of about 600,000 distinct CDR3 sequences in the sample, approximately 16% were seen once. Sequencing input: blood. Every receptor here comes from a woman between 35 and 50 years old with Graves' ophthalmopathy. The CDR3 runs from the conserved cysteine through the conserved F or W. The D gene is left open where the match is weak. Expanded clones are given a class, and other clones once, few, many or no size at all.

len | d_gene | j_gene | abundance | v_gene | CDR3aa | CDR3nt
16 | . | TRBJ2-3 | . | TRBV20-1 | CSASGPAQRSTDTQYF | TGCAGTGCTAGTGGCCCCGCCCAGAGAAGCACAGATACGCAGTATTTT
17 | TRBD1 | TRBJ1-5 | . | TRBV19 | CASSIQQGYGGSQPQHF | TGTGCCAGTAGTATCCAACAGGGGTACGGTGGGAGTCAGCCCCAGCATTTT
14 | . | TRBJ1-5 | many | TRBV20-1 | CSAREAGPNQPQHF | TGCAGTGCTAGAGAAGCCGGTCCGAATCAGCCCCAGCATTTT
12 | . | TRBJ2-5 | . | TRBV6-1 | CASGRVQETQYF | TGTGCCAGTGGCCGGGTTCAAGAGACCCAGTACTTC
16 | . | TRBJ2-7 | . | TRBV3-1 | CASSRSPGPSSYEQYF | TGTGCCAGCAGCCGCTCACCGGGACCAAGCTCCTACGAGCAGTACTTC
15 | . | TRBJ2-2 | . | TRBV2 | CASSERGYYTGELFF | TGTGCCAGCAGTGAAAGGGGTTACTACACCGGGGAGCTGTTTTTT
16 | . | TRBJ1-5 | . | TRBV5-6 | CASSNSPDRNNQPQHF | TGTGCCAGCAGCAATAGTCCGGACAGAAACAATCAGCCCCAGCATTTT
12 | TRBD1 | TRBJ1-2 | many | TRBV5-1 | CASSTGGYGYTF | TGCGCCAGCAGTACAGGGGGATATGGCTACACCTTC
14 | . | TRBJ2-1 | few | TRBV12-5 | CASGLDDYYNEQFF | TGTGCTAGTGGTTTGGACGACTACTACAATGAGCAGTTCTTC
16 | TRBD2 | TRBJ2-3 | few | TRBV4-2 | CASSQGGLAGVNTQYF | TGTGCCAGCAGCCAAGGAGGCCTAGCGGGAGTAAATACGCAGTATTTT
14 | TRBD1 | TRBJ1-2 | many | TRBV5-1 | CASSLTRGGYGYTF | TGCGCCAGCAGCTTGACCAGGGGGGGCTACGGCTACACCTTC
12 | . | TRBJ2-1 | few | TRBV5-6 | CASSWLNNEQFF | TGTGCCAGCAGCTGGTTGAACAATGAGCAGTTCTTC
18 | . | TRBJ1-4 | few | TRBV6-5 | CASSYKSGLRATNEKLFF | TGTGCCAGCAGTTACAAGTCGGGGTTGCGGGCAACTAATGAAAAACTGTTTTTT
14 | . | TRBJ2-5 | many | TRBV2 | CASRAPLKQETQYF | TGTGCCAGCAGAGCCCCCCTAAAACAAGAAACCCAGTACTTC
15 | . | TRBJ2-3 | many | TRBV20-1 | CSARDETGGTDTQYF | TGCAGTGCTAGAGATGAGACGGGAGGCACAGATACGCAGTATTTT
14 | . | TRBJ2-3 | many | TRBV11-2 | CASSFRLEVDTQYF | TGTGCCAGCAGCTTCAGACTAGAGGTAGATACGCAGTATTTT
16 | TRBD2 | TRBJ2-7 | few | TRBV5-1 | CASSSSSGTLSYEQYF | TGCGCCAGCAGCTCCTCCAGCGGGACCCTCTCCTACGAGCAGTACTTC
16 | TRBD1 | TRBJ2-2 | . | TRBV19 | CASRRQGVANTGELFF | TGTGCCAGTAGGCGACAGGGGGTGGCGAACACCGGGGAGCTGTTTTTT
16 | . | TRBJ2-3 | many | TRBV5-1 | CASSNGGAYSADTQYF | TGCGCCAGCAGCAATGGGGGGGCCTATAGCGCAGATACGCAGTATTTT
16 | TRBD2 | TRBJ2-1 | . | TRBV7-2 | CASSTGPGGYYNEQFF | TGTGCCAGCAGCACAGGGCCGGGAGGGTACTACAATGAGCAGTTCTTC
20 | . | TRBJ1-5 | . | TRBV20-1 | CSARDSGRLGGVRSNQPQHF | TGCAGTGCTAGAGATTCGGGTCGGCTCGGGGGCGTCAGAAGCAATCAGCCCCAGCATTTT
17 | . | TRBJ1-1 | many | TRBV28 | CASSLRIWSLMNTEAFF | TGTGCCAGCAGTTTAAGGATCTGGAGCCTTATGAACACTGAAGCTTTCTTT
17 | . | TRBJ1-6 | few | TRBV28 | CASSLALGNRQNSPLHF | TGTGCCAGCAGTTTGGCTCTTGGCAACAGGCAGAATTCACCCCTCCACTTT
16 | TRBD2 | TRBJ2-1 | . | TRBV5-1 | CASTQRAGSSYNEQFF | TGCGCCAGCACCCAGAGAGCGGGGAGCTCCTACAATGAGCAGTTCTTC
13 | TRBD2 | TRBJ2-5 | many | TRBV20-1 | CSAILAGKETQYF | TGCAGTGCTATCCTAGCGGGGAAAGAGACCCAGTACTTC
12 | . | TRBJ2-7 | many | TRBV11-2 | CASSLDAREQYF | TGTGCCAGCAGCTTAGATGCGAGGGAGCAGTACTTC